The rows below give T cell receptor beta chains drawn from one sample of a study of OX40 agonist ivuxolimab in advanced cancers. Profiling relied on immunoSEQ multiplex PCR, and the TCRdb table lists in-frame clones only, not all of them. This sample has 17,000 or so clones, with roughly 85% found just once. This specimen consisted of CD4+ or CD8+ T cells sorted from blood, obtained in a trial of the OX40 agonist ivuxolimab. Receptors originate from an adult with an advanced solid tumor such as melanoma, head and neck, liver or kidney cancer. Each CDR3 is given with its conserved first and last residue. D genes are given only for firm matches. Part of the rows lack a size; the others show once, few, many or a class for expanded clones.

J gene	V gene	clone size	D gene	CDR3 DNA	CDR3 protein
TRBJ2-3	TRBV16	-	-	TGTGCCAGCAGCTCGACACACCGCACAGATACGCAGTATTTT	CASSSTHRTDTQYF
TRBJ1-5	TRBV28	once	TRBD1	TGTGCCAGCAGGCTAGAGCCAGGGGGCATTCAGCCCCAGCATTTT	CASRLEPGGIQPQHF
TRBJ1-4	TRBV28	-	TRBD1	TGTGCCAGCAGCCCCATAGGGACAGCGGATAATGAAAAACTGTTTTTT	CASSPIGTADNEKLFF
TRBJ2-7	TRBV30	-	TRBD1	TGTGCCTGGAGCTCGGGACAGGGGTACGAGCAGTACTTC	CAWSSGQGYEQYF
TRBJ2-7	TRBV18	-	-	TGTGCCAGCTCACCAGATCGGGGTTCCTACGAGCAGTACTTC	CASSPDRGSYEQYF
TRBJ2-2	TRBV13	-	-	TGTGCCAGCCAACCGAAACGGGCCGGGGAGCTGTTTTTT	CASQPKRAGELFF
TRBJ2-1	TRBV4-1	-	-	TGCGCCAGCAGACAGAACAATGAGCAGTTCTTC	CASRQNNEQFF
TRBJ2-1	TRBV9	-	-	TGTGCCAGCAGCGTAGAGGCGTTACCCTACAATGAGCAGTTCTTC	CASSVEALPYNEQFF
TRBJ1-2	TRBV15	-	-	TGTGCCACCAGTGCCGACAGGCCCTATGGCTACACCTTC	CATSADRPYGYTF
TRBJ1-5	TRBV7-9	-	-	TGTGCCAGCAGCCGCCCTAATCAGCCCCAGCATTTT	CASSRPNQPQHF
TRBJ1-3	TRBV2	few	TRBD1	TGTGCCAGCATTTTCGAACAGGGGGAAAACACCATATATTTT	CASIFEQGENTIYF
TRBJ2-7	TRBV7-9	-	TRBD2	TGTGCCAGCAGCTCAGGAATAGCGGGAGTTCTCGAGCAGTACTTC	CASSSGIAGVLEQYF
TRBJ1-1	TRBV7-8	-	-	TGTGCCAGCAGCTTAGAAAGGCGGGGAAACACTGAAGCTTTCTTT	CASSLERRGNTEAFF
TRBJ2-7	TRBV6-1	-	TRBD2	TGTGCCAGCAGTGAAGATCCCATAGCGGGCTCCTACGAGCAGTACTTC	CASSEDPIAGSYEQYF
TRBJ2-1	TRBV7-9	-	TRBD1	TGTGCCAGCAGCCCACCTACCGGGACAGACTACAATGAGCAGTTCTTC	CASSPPTGTDYNEQFF
TRBJ1-5	TRBV6-5	-	TRBD1	TGTGCCAGCAGCTCAGGGGGCATTCATCAGCCCCAGCATTTT	CASSSGGIHQPQHF
TRBJ1-4	TRBV7-2	-	-	TGTGCCAGCAGCTTCCAGGGTGATGCGGTAAAACTGTTTTTT	CASSFQGDAVKLFF
TRBJ2-7	TRBV7-9	once	-	TGTGCCAGCAGGACGACGGCGGATTCCTACGAGCAGTACTTC	CASRTTADSYEQYF
TRBJ1-2	TRBV29-1	few	-	TGCAGCGTTGGAAGGGTGTCGGGTCGGGGGACTAACTATGGCTACACCTTC	CSVGRVSGRGTNYGYTF
TRBJ1-5	TRBV6-6	-	-	TGTGCCAGCAGTTATGACAGATACAATCAGCCCCAGCATTTT	CASSYDRYNQPQHF
TRBJ2-2	TRBV5-1	-	-	TGCGCCAGCAGGAGCGGAACCGGGGAGCTGTTTTTT	CASRSGTGELFF
TRBJ2-7	TRBV5-6	-	-	TGTGCCAGCAGCTTGAACCCCCCAGCCACCTACGAGCAGTACTTC	CASSLNPPATYEQYF
TRBJ1-5	TRBV4-1	-	-	TGCGCCAGCAGGGAGGGGCAGGAAAGCAATCAGCCCCAGCATTTT	CASREGQESNQPQHF
TRBJ1-2	TRBV6-6	-	-	TGTGCCAGCAGTTACTGGGTCGGCTCTGGCTACACCTTC	CASSYWVGSGYTF
TRBJ2-1	TRBV4-1	-	TRBD2	TGCGCCAGCAGCCAAGGTGCGGGAGGTTACAATGAGCAGTTCTTC	CASSQGAGGYNEQFF
TRBJ2-7	TRBV6-5	once	-	TGTGCCAGCAGTTACTCGAAGGGATCCGAGCAGTACTTC	CASSYSKGSEQYF
TRBJ2-3	TRBV7-2	-	-	TGTGCCAGCAGCTTAACAGATACGCAGTATTTT	CASSLTDTQYF
TRBJ1-1	TRBV19	-	TRBD1	TGTGCCAGCCGGGACAGCGGGGGCACTGAAGCTTTCTTT	CASRDSGGTEAFF
TRBJ2-5	TRBV4-1	once	TRBD2	TGCGCCAGCAGCCGATCCCAGCGGGGAGGTGAGACCCAGTACTTC	CASSRSQRGGETQYF
TRBJ1-1	TRBV7-9	-	-	TGTGCCAGCAGCTTTTTAGTTGATACTGAAGCTTTCTTT	CASSFLVDTEAFF
TRBJ1-1	TRBV6-5	-	-	TGTGCCAGCAGTCCCCAGGGGACTGAAGCTTTCTTT	CASSPQGTEAFF
TRBJ2-2	TRBV4-1	-	TRBD2	TGCGCCAGCAGCCAAGCCCCGGTCGGACTAGCGGTCAACACCGGGGAGCTGTTTTTT	CASSQAPVGLAVNTGELFF
TRBJ1-1	TRBV5-1	-	-	TGCGCCAGCAGCTTCGACAGAAGGAACACTGAAGCTTTCTTT	CASSFDRRNTEAFF
TRBJ1-3	TRBV6-1	-	-	TGTGCCAGCAGTGAAGGGGCTTCTGGAAACACCATATATTTT	CASSEGASGNTIYF
TRBJ1-6	TRBV10-3	-	-	TGTGCCATCAGTGGGAGGGAGGGGGATAATTCACCCCTCCACTTT	CAISGREGDNSPLHF
TRBJ2-7	TRBV5-8	-	-	TGTGCCAGCAGCTTAGGGGGTCACGAGCAGTACTTC	CASSLGGHEQYF
TRBJ1-4	TRBV19	-	-	TGTGCCAGTAGTATTGTGAAGGCAACTAATGAAAAACTGTTTTTT	CASSIVKATNEKLFF
TRBJ1-2	TRBV5-1	-	-	TGCGCCAGCAGCTTGGACCTGATGGGGTCAGGTTCAGGCTACACCTTC	CASSLDLMGSGSGYTF
TRBJ1-1	TRBV27	-	-	TGTGCCAGCAGTTTAAGCCTCGCTGATGAAGCTTTCTTT	CASSLSLADEAFF
TRBJ2-3	TRBV7-8	-	-	TGTGCCAGCAGCTCGAGCAGAGGGAGGGGGGCAGATACGCAGTATTTT	CASSSSRGRGADTQYF
TRBJ1-1	TRBV5-4	-	-	TGTGCCAGCAGCGGACCAGCAGGCGGCACTGAAGCTTTCTTT	CASSGPAGGTEAFF
TRBJ1-5	TRBV10-3	once	-	TGTGCCATCAGCTCTGGCAATCAGCCCCAGCATTTT	CAISSGNQPQHF
TRBJ2-3	TRBV12-2	-	-	TGTGCAAGTCGCTTACCGGAGTACTCTAGCACAGATACGCAGTATTTT	CASRLPEYSSTDTQYF
TRBJ1-2	TRBV28	once	-	TGTGCCAGCAGTCCCGGACAGACCTATGGCTACACCTTC	CASSPGQTYGYTF
TRBJ1-1	TRBV7-6	-	TRBD1	TGTGCCAGCAGCCCCGCAGGGGGCCTAACTGAAGCTTTCTTT	CASSPAGGLTEAFF
TRBJ1-1	TRBV6-5	-	-	TGTGCCAGCAGCCCGGGGGGTGAAGCTTTCTTT	CASSPGGEAFF
TRBJ2-7	TRBV5-4	-	TRBD1	TGTGCCAGCAGCTCTGGGACAGCCTACGAGCAGTACTTC	CASSSGTAYEQYF
TRBJ2-3	TRBV11-2	once	-	TGTGCCAGCAGCCCTGGGGCCCCAACAGATACGCAGTATTTT	CASSPGAPTDTQYF
TRBJ2-5	TRBV12-5	-	TRBD2	TGTGCTAGTGGTTCGGGGGGGGTAGGGGAGACCCAGTACTTC	CASGSGGVGETQYF
TRBJ1-5	TRBV5-1	-	TRBD1	TGCGCCAGCAGCCCGACAGGGGGGGGCAATCAGCCCCAGCATTTT	CASSPTGGGNQPQHF